Listed here are 8 T cell receptor beta chains from one sample, sequenced in a study of T-cell memory formation after mild COVID-19. TCRdb fed the 5' RACE reads into MiXCR, producing one record per CDR3 protein. Seen here are around 200,000 distinct CDR3 sequences, approximately 16% observed once, and the top ten hold approximately 2.2%. Sequenced: PBMCs or a T cell subset sorted from them (not recorded which). The receptors here all came from an adult woman who had mild COVID-19 (a few samples of this study predate the infection). Cell type and time point are not known.

The V and J genes are TRBV6-5 and TRBJ2-7; D not certain. CDR3 length: 14 residues. Looked up from germline, CDR1 is MNHEY and CDR2 is SVGAGI. V gave up 6 bases and J gave up 0 bases, with 12 bases separating them. CDR3 loop: CASRSGSSSYEQYF. The CDR3 nucleotides read TGTGCCAGCAGGTCGGGCAGTAGCTCCTACGAGCAGTACTTC.

This clonotype has more than one count but fewer than ten. The chain couples TRBV5-1 to TRBJ1-6, with D possibly TRBD1 on 6 matching bases. This CDR3 spans 15 amino acids. The V end was cut by 1 base, the J end by 5 bases, with 10 bases between. CDR1 and CDR2 from the germline V gene are SGHRS and YFSETQ. DNA of the CDR3: TGCGCCAGCAGCTTGATCAGGGGCGATAATTCACCCCTCCACTTT. Its translation is CASSLIRGDNSPLHF.

This clonotype appeared a few times. V gene TRBV15 combines with J gene TRBJ1-2, with 10 bases aligning to TRBD1. The trim removed 2 bases at V and 8 bases at J, leaving 5 bases unmatched. The germline gives CDR1 LNHNV, CDR2 YYDKDF (reference sequence). The CDR3 totals 14 residues. CDR3 sequence: CATSRSGQGLGYTF. DNA for the CDR3: TGTGCCACCAGCAGATCGGGACAGGGGTTAGGCTACACCTTC.

This clonotype was recorded a few times. The chain recombines TRBV11-3 with TRBJ2-7; D is uncertain. The CDR3 spans 13 residues. Trimming shortened V by 5 bases and J by 2 bases, and 10 bases separated the two germline ends. The germline CDR1 and CDR2 sequences are SGHNT and YENEEA. The CDR3 region is CASSLQVTYEQYF. The DNA of the CDR3 is TGTGCCAGCAGCCTCCAGGTAACCTACGAGCAGTACTTC.

In its sample, this clonotype was seen a few times. This sequence joins TRBV6-4 and TRBJ2-7; 10 bases agree with TRBD1. CDR1 is MRHNA and CDR2 is SNTAGT in the germline V gene. There are 15 residues in the CDR3. J lost 2 bases, V lost 4 bases, and 5 bases had no gene match. The CDR3 here is CASSVEGQGTYEQYF. The CDR3, as DNA: TGTGCCAGCAGTGTCGAGGGACAGGGGACCTACGAGCAGTACTTC.

The sample holds a few counts of this clonotype. CDR3 bases: TGTGCCAGCAGTTTAGAAGTCGGGTACAATGAGCAGTTCTTC. This codes for CASSLEVGYNEQFF. The rearrangement uses TRBV12-3 or TRBV12-4 and TRBJ2-1; unclear D gene. Trimming stripped 1 base from V and 4 bases from J, with 8 bases between. This CDR3 contains 14 residues.

The genes are TRBV9 and TRBJ2-2; TRBD2 might be the D (6 bases). The CDR3 runs to 15 residues. From germline, CDR1 is SGDLS and CDR2 YYNGEE. The V gene lost 0 bases and the J gene lost 5 bases, with 11 bases spanning the gap. DNA for the CDR3: TGTGCCAGCAGCGTAGATGCTGGGGGGACCGGGGAGCTGTTTTTT. Amino acid sequence: CASSVDAGGTGELFF.

Only a few counts were recorded for this clonotype. The DNA for the CDR3 is TGTGCCAGCACCCTAGGCGGGGGCTACGAGCAGTACTTC. Translation gives CASTLGGGYEQYF. This chain uses TRBV12-3 or TRBV12-4 with TRBJ2-7; 7 bases agree with TRBD2. The length of the CDR3 is 13 residues. The junction had 6 bases not matched to a gene; V was cut back by 7 bases and J by 3 bases.